The entry that follows covers one T cell receptor beta chain sequence. This clonotype was seen only a few times. What this receptor recognizes is not known. No much larger clone is present one base from it, and per-base qualities are unavailable. This sample's time point label indicates: sample taken at primary tumor resection. Samples were obtained from fewer than 80 patients with early-stage, untreated non-small cell lung cancer from the lung TRACERx cohort. Whole RNA extracted from tumor and nontumor lung tissue, or from cryopreserved PBMC samples, was used for TCR sequencing without cell sorting. Only patients with enough RNA available from two or more tumor regions were chosen for TCR sequencing. Before being selected, tumor and adjacent nontumor lung specimens were reviewed by a lung pathologist. In the germline V gene, CDR1 corresponds to SGHAT and CDR2 to FQNNGV. From cysteine to phenylalanine, the CDR3 is 14 amino acids long. Here the CDR3 DNA is all that survives: 42 bases in frame from base 1. V lost 4 bases and J lost 5 bases; the stretch between them is 14 bases long.

The source of the sample is a study of spatial heterogeneity in lung cancer (dated by TCRdb to the late 2010s). About the full investigation: More beta-chain than alpha-chain transcripts were consistently detected, likely reflecting higher beta-chain transcript abundance. A strong correlation was found between TCR transcript counts in tumor regions and a T cell transcriptional module score from matched bulk RNA-seq. In the raw uncorrected reads, each unique combination of TCR and UMI appeared more than ten times on average. In non-small cell lung cancer, the study made a quantitative comparison of TCR alpha and beta repertoires among multiple tumor regions, matched nontumor lung and blood. Nonsynonymous mutation counts, determined by whole-exome sequencing of tumor tissue, were related to TCR repertoire features. Both alpha and beta chains were TCR-sequenced in 200 or so tumor regions, under 70 matched nontumor lung samples and around 50 PBMC samples obtained at surgery.

Broad study findings and their caveats: The count of ubiquitous expanded TCRs correlated with the count of ubiquitous nonsynonymous mutations, and the count of regional expanded TCRs correlated with the count of regional nonsynonymous mutations. TCR-seq coverage of tumor T cells was estimated at only approximately 7% for alpha chains and 13% for beta chains. The tumor nonsynonymous mutation count correlated with the number of expanded alpha and beta TCRs within the tumor. Additional single-cell paired TCR alpha and beta sequencing was considered necessary to confirm, at a functional level, the hypothesis that regional TCRs recognize regional mutations.

Library prep was done by 5' RACE. Sequencing was carried out with a NextSeq 500. To allow correction of PCR and sequencing errors, the TCR library protocol tagged every TCR cDNA molecule with a unique molecular identifier. The original pipeline was this. Decombinator tools were used for TCR identification, UMI-based error correction and CDR3 extraction. TCRs above a frequency of 2 per 1,000, corresponding to the top 1% of the tumor frequency distribution, were defined as expanded. Expanded tumor TCRs statistically deemed absent (corrected P<0.05) from at least one tumor region were classed as regional, and all other expanded tumor TCRs were classed as ubiquitous. Renyi diversity was calculated using the R vegan package after each repertoire was subsampled 100 times to 5,000 TCRs. CDR3 similarity networks were constructed using string-kernel similarity of amino acid triplets, with links drawn between CDR3s whose pairwise similarity was above 0.82. TCRdb applied fastp at Q25 and MiXCR to the public reads, then kept only in-frame beta chains. Identical CDR3 protein sequences are pooled into one entry, listed with their most common genes and DNA. The V and J calls follow TCRdb's processing rather than the paper's. Across this sample there are 20,000 to 25,000 distinct CDR3 sequences, with under 5.5% seen only once. Around 10% of the sample belongs to the ten largest clones.

The receptor chain draws on TRBV11-2 and TRBJ1-1; the D gene cannot be resolved reliably. The sample here was lung tumor tissue, taken at surgery. This clonotype was sampled from a male donor with early-stage non-small cell lung cancer. The sequenced DNA: TGTGCCAGCAGCTACCGGACGGAGGAGACTGAAGCTTTCTTT. This encodes CASSYRTEETEAFF.